This TCR beta chain stems from a study of T cell repertoires in cytomegalovirus infection. The overall study: It was the public TCR beta signatures that indicated both CMV infection and matching HLA type. Study-wide points: Predominance within the ex vivo response was attributable to HLA-C-restricted CMV-specific TCR beta clonotypes. There were carriers of CMV plus the relevant HLA, and cumulative public TCR beta family frequency identified them.

TCRdb re-derived calls from the reads in MiXCR, one entry per CDR3 protein. This sample has tens of thousands of distinct CDR3 sequences, with around 34% found just once. Trimming took 1 base from V and 3 from J, leaving 10 bases between them. The CDR3 runs 14 residues. Germline lookup yields CDR1 SGHVS and CDR2 FQNEAQ. This clonotype was detected a few times. Its antigen remains unidentified. This rearrangement joins TRBV7-8 to TRBJ2-7; a weak D match, TRBD2 (6 bases). Sequencing was performed on PBMCs, sequenced either directly or after in vitro stimulation (not recorded which). The source is a human donor in good health (CMV status not recorded). Some clones in this sample may be carry-over from other donors' samples. The CDR3 sequence is CASSLGGGVYEQYF. The CDR3 DNA reads as TGTGCCAGCAGCTTAGGGGGCGGGGTCTACGAGCAGTACTTC.